This T cell receptor (beta chain) comes out of a study of post-analysis software for immune sequencing data (dated by TCRdb to the mid-2010s). With regard to the full study: Relapsing-remitting, secondary progressive and progressive-relapsing multiple sclerosis were recorded as disease courses, and subtype annotation was lacking for some patients. The patient repertoires were compared against fewer than twelve previously published healthy control repertoires obtained from donors aged 6 to 25 years. A subset of samples was prepared in parallel using single-end sample barcoding, then pooled and co-amplified after Illumina adapter ligation. Broader findings and caveats from the paper: Direct clustering with F measure revealed strong co-clustering of samples prepared in the same batch, which led to a batch-effect correction. The control group was slightly older than the multiple sclerosis patient group. Significantly lower normalized Chao1 diversity was found in multiple sclerosis patients than in controls, suggesting substantial peripheral T-cell clonal expansion. Significantly higher frequencies in patients than in controls were found for about five TRBV segments, including TRBV5-6, TRBV5-1 and TRBV20-1.

V sheds 7 bases and J sheds 0 bases, leaving 6 bases between their ends. From the cysteine up to the phenylalanine, the CDR3 has a length of 11 residues. The retained sequence is limited to the CDR3, 33 bases, with the frame set at the first base. Taken from the germline V gene, the CDR1 and CDR2 loops are SQVTM and ANQGSEA. The library was prepared using PCR. TCRdb shows the sequencer as Illumina HiSeq 2500. To reduce PCR and sequencing biases, unique molecular identifiers were built into the TCR beta cDNA libraries. Every 1 to 10 million input T cells yielded 500,000 or so cDNA molecules, meaning each molecule approximated one T cell. The patient libraries were prepared and sequenced using the same protocol as the earlier healthy control dataset. Samples belonging to the same batch were prepared together, multiplexed and sequenced on a shared HiSeq lane. The study's processing was this. MIGEC was used to process the raw barcoded reads, and molecular identifier groups with only a single read were discarded before consensus assembly and CDR3 extraction. Clonotype tables were post-analysed with VDJtools, and diversity was normalized by down-sampling all datasets to the smallest sample size. Repertoire overlap clustering matched CDR3 amino acid but not nucleotide sequences to correct batch-related cross-sample contamination. The public reads were reprocessed in TCRdb via fastp at Q25 and MiXCR, keeping in-frame beta chains. Here each entry gathers all rows of one CDR3 protein and keeps the most common genes and DNA. TCRdb, not the authors, supplied the V and J calls. Here the sample has roughly 700,000 distinct CDR3 sequences; around 27% occur a single time. Roughly 0.53% of the sample rests with the top ten.

This clonotype was found a few times. The clone's antigen remains unknown. Base-call qualities are not available, and no considerably larger clone is one nucleotide away. To demonstrate the VDJtools post-analysis software, TCR beta repertoires were profiled from the peripheral blood of more than ten young patients with multiple sclerosis. The patients with multiple sclerosis were children and adolescents between roughly 6 and 17 years of age. The rearranged segments are TRBV29-1 and TRBJ1-1; the D gene cannot be resolved reliably. The material sequenced was blood. The clonotype originates from a girl under 18 with multiple sclerosis. The DNA is as follows: TGCAGCGGGGCGGTGAACACTGAAGCTTTCTTT. This sequence encodes CSGAVNTEAFF.